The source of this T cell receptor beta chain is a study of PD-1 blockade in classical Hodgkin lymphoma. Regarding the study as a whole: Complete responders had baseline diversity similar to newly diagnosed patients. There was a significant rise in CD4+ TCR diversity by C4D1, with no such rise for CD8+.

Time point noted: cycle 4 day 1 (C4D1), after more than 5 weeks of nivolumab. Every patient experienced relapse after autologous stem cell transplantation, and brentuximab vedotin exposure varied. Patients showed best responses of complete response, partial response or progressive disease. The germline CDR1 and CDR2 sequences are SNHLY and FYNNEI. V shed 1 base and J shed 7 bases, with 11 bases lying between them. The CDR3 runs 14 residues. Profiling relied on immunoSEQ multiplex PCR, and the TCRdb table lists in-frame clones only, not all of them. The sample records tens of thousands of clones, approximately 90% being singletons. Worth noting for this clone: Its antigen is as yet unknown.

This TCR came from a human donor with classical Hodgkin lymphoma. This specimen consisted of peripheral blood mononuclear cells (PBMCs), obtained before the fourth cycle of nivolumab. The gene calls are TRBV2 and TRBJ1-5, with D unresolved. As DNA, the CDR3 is TGTGCCAGCAGTGAAGTTCCGGGCGGCCAGCCCCAGCATTTT. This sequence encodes CASSEVPGGQPQHF.